What follows describes a single TCR beta chain. The antigen is unknown. The record originates from a study of T-cell reconstitution after alpha-beta-depleted transplantation in children. General observations from the study: At day 60, the high TCRbeta diversity found in some patients originated from recipient T cells and thymic progenitors that had survived. Reportedly, only several hundred clones from non-depleted graft cells drove alpha-beta T-cell counts at about two months.

As it was prepared, the TCRbeta library received unique molecular identifiers. TCRdb passed the PCR reads through MiXCR, listing each CDR3 protein once. The sample holds almost 600,000 distinct CDR3 sequences, roughly a quarter seen once. The length of the CDR3 is 15 residues. V lost 4 bases and J lost 6, with 16 bases in between. From germline, CDR1 is MDHEN and CDR2 SYDVKM. The rearrangement uses TRBV28 and TRBJ1-5, with D possibly being TRBD1 (5 bases). The sequences come from PBMCs, collected before TCRalphabeta/CD19-depleted stem cell transplant. This receptor was identified in a boy in the first two years of life with Wiskott-Aldrich syndrome, due to receive a stem cell transplant. In DNA, the CDR3 is TGTGCCAGCAGTTCGGGGCCTAAGGATATTCAGCCCCAGCATTTT. It codes for CASSSGPKDIQPQHF.